This TCR beta chain was captured by sequencing in a study of T cells after yellow fever vaccination. Study-wide background: Any fraction with a low cell number was prepared using SMART-Seq v4 Ultra Low Input.

Production of TCR cDNA was by 5'RACE template switching, which also added a universal primer site and UMIs. MiXCR was run by TCRdb on the 5' RACE reads, yielding one entry per CDR3 protein. The sample lists over 100,000 distinct CDR3 sequences; 8.4% were seen once. Trimming took 1 base from V and 0 from J, leaving 8 bases between them. This CDR3 has 15 residues. Germline V gives CDR1 SNHLY, CDR2 FYNNEI. This clonotype was seen at least ten times. Its antigen is unknown. General study points: Once the booster was given, most primary-vaccination clones reappeared, at around 96% for CD4 and approximately 88% for CD8. Within FACS-sorted repertoires, abundant clonotypes contaminating from the bulk population could be present.

This TCR derives from a man under 40 who received the YFV17D yellow fever vaccine. Sequencing was performed on CD8+ T cells sorted from PBMCs, taken 45 days after the yellow fever booster vaccination. This chain joins TRBV2 and TRBJ2-3; no clear D. The CDR3 coding sequence is TGTGCCAGCAGTGAAGGAAGCGTTAGCACAGATACGCAGTATTTT. This codes for CASSEGSVSTDTQYF.